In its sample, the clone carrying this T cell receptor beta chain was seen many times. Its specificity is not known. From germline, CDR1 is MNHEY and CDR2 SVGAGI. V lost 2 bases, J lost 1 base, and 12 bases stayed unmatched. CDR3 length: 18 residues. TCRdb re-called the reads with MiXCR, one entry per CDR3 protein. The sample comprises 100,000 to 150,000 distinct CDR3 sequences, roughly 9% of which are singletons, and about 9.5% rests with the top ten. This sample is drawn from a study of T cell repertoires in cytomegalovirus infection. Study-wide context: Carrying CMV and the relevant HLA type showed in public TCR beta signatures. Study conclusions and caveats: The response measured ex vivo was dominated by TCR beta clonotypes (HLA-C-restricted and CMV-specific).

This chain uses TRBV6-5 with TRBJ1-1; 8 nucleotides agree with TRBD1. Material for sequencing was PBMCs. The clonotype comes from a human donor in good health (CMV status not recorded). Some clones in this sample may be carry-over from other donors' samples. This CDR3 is CASSYDIPRGRGNTEAFF. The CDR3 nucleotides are TGTGCCAGCAGTTACGACATTCCCAGGGGGCGAGGGAACACTGAAGCTTTCTTT.